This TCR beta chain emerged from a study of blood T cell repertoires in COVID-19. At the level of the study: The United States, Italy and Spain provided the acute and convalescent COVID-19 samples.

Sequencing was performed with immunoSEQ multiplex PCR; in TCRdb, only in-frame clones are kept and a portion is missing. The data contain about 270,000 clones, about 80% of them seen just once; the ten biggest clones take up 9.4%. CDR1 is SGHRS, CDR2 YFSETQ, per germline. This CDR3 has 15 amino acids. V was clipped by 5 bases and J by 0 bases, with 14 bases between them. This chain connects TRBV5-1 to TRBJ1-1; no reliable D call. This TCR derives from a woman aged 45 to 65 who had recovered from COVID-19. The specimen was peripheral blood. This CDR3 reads CASSSSAIMNTEAFF. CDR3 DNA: TGCGCCAGCAGTAGCTCAGCTATAATGAACACTGAAGCTTTCTTT.